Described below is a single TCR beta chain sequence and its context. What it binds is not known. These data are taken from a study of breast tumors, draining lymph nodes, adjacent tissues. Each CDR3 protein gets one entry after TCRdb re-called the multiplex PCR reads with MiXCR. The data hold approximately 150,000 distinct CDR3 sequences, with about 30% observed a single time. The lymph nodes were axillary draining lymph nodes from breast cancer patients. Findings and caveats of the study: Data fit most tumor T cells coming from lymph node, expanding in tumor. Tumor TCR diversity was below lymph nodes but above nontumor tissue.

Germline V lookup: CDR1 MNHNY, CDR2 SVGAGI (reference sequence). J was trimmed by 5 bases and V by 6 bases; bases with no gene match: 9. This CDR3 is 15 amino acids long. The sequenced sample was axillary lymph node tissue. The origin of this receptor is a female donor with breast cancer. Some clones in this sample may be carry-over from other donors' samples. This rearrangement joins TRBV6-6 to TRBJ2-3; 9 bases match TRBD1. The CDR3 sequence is CASSRTGDIVDTQYF. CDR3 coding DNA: TGTGCCAGCAGCCGGACAGGGGACATAGTAGATACGCAGTATTTT.